This T cell receptor (beta chain) was obtained from a study of blood T cell repertoires in COVID-19. CDR1 is MNHEY, CDR2 SMNVEV, per germline (reference sequence). The CDR3 extends over 13 amino acids. Trimming shortened V by 3 bases and J by 1 base, and 7 bases separated the two germline ends. Profiled with immunoSEQ multiplex PCR; TCRdb holds only in-frame clones, not every one. The data hold around 61,000 clones, with around 84% observed a single time. This chain connects TRBV27 to TRBJ2-7; a weak D match, TRBD2 (6 bases). Input material: peripheral blood. The TCR was taken from a man in his fifties or sixties with active COVID-19. CDR3 sequence reads: CASSLGRSYEQYF. CDR3 DNA sequence: TGTGCCAGCAGTTTGGGGAGGTCCTACGAGCAGTACTTC.